Listed below are T cell receptor beta chains from one sample, sequenced in a study of cytomegalovirus exposure and HLA in healthy donors. TCRdb keeps only in-frame clones here, not all; method: immunoSEQ multiplex PCR. The sample yields some 100,000 clones, approximately 56% seen once. The material sequenced was PBMCs. The receptor source for this set is a woman in her twenties or thirties in good health and CMV-seropositive. Each CDR3 is given with its conserved first and last residue. D genes are given only for firm matches. Clone size is shown for a subset of rows, as once, few, many or a class of expanded clone.

D,V,J,size,DNA,CDR3
.,TRBV27,TRBJ1-4,few,TGTGCCAGCAGTTCCCACAGGGTTTTCGGAAATGAAAAACTGTTTTTT,CASSSHRVFGNEKLFF
.,TRBV7-2,TRBJ2-5,few,TGTGCCAGCAGCCGAGGGGAGACCCAGTACTTC,CASSRGETQYF
TRBD2,TRBV5-1,TRBJ2-3,.,TGCGCCAGCAGCTTGGTGGCTAGCGGGGCGACAGATACGCAGTATTTT,CASSLVASGATDTQYF
TRBD2,TRBV11-3,TRBJ2-7,once,TGTGCCAGCAGCCCAAGGACTAGCAACGAGCAGTACTTC,CASSPRTSNEQYF
TRBD1,TRBV19,TRBJ2-7,.,TGTGCCAGTAGTGTCGGGACAGTTCCTTTCGAGCAGTACTTC,CASSVGTVPFEQYF
.,TRBV28,TRBJ1-1,.,TGTGCCAGCAGTTTACCTCAGGGGTCTGAAGCTTTCTTT,CASSLPQGSEAFF
.,TRBV15,TRBJ1-5,.,TGTGCCACCAGCAGAGGAACAGGTTATAGCAATCAGCCCCAGCATTTT,CATSRGTGYSNQPQHF
TRBD1,TRBV28,TRBJ1-2,.,TGTGCCAGCAGTTTATCTGGGCAGGGGGCGTCTGGCTACACCTTC,CASSLSGQGASGYTF
.,TRBV19,TRBJ2-4,once,TGTGCCAGTAATCAACCGGGCAAAAACATTCAGTACTTC,CASNQPGKNIQYF
.,TRBV7-6,TRBJ2-1,few,TGTGCCAGCAGCAGCCTGAGCTCCTACAATGAGCAGTTCTTC,CASSSLSSYNEQFF
TRBD1,TRBV6-5,TRBJ1-1,.,TGTGCCAGCCTTAGGACAGGGAGGAACACTGAAGCTTTCTTT,CASLRTGRNTEAFF
.,TRBV5-1,TRBJ1-2,.,TGCGCCAGCAGCTTGGGAGAAAACTATGGCTACACCTTC,CASSLGENYGYTF
TRBD1,TRBV5-1,TRBJ1-2,.,TGCGCCAGCAGCTTGGCCATAGGACAGGGAGGTGGCTACACCTTC,CASSLAIGQGGGYTF
.,TRBV6-6,TRBJ1-4,few,TGTGCCAGCCGGGGTAATGAAAAACTGTTTTTT,CASRGNEKLFF
TRBD1,TRBV27,TRBJ1-1,.,TGTGCCAGCGCCGAATTATGGACAGGGAGGGCTTTCTTT,CASAELWTGRAFF
.,TRBV7-9,TRBJ1-4,few,TGTGCCAGCAGCTCTAGGGGTGAAAAACTGTTTTTT,CASSSRGEKLFF
TRBD1,TRBV5-1,TRBJ1-1,.,TGCGCCAGCAGCGGTCGACAGGGGAGGACTGAAGCTTTCTTT,CASSGRQGRTEAFF
TRBD1,TRBV25-1,TRBJ1-4,.,TGTGCCAGCAGTGTACCCGGGACAGGGGATGAAAAACTGTTTTTT,CASSVPGTGDEKLFF
TRBD1,TRBV10-2,TRBJ2-3,few,TGCGCCAGCAGCAAAAGACAGGGGGTAAGAGATACGCAGTATTTT,CASSKRQGVRDTQYF
.,TRBV7-3,TRBJ2-6,.,TGTGCCAGCAGCTACCCGACAGGAGATAGCTCTGGGGCCAACGTCCTGACTTTC,CASSYPTGDSSGANVLTF
.,TRBV5-1,TRBJ1-4,few,TGCGCCAGCAGCTACTCACAGGGCCCCGATGAAAAACTGTTTTTT,CASSYSQGPDEKLFF
TRBD1,TRBV5-1,TRBJ2-7,.,TGCGCCAGCAGCCATGGGACAGGGGACGAGCAGTACTTC,CASSHGTGDEQYF
TRBD1,TRBV23-1,TRBJ2-7,once,TGCGCCAGCAGTCAACAACAGGGGTTCCCCTACGAGCAGTACTTC,CASSQQQGFPYEQYF
.,TRBV28,TRBJ1-2,.,TGTGCCAGCAGTTTATATCAGGACAGCCTCAACGGCTACACCTTC,CASSLYQDSLNGYTF
.,TRBV5-1,TRBJ2-1,.,TGCGCCAGCAGCTTACAGAGTATCTCCTACAATGAGCAGTTCTTC,CASSLQSISYNEQFF
.,TRBV7-2,TRBJ1-1,few,TGTGCCAGCAGCTGGACAGTGAACACTGAAGCTTTCTTT,CASSWTVNTEAFF
TRBD1,TRBV25-1,TRBJ1-2,.,TGTGCCAGCACCAATACCGGGACAGGGAATGGCTACACCTTC,CASTNTGTGNGYTF
.,TRBV30,TRBJ2-5,.,TGTGCCTGGAGACTGACGGGGCAAGAGACCCAGTACTTC,CAWRLTGQETQYF
.,TRBV2,TRBJ1-2,.,TGTGCCAGCAGTGAGCGAACCTATGGCTACACCTTC,CASSERTYGYTF
.,TRBV5-1,TRBJ2-4,few,TGCGCCAGCAGCTTGACCGGGGATGGGAACATTCAGTACTTC,CASSLTGDGNIQYF
TRBD2,TRBV6-4,TRBJ2-3,.,TGTGCCAGCAGGGGAGCGGGATTAAGCACAGATACGCAGTATTTT,CASRGAGLSTDTQYF
TRBD1,TRBV2,TRBJ2-1,.,TGTGCCAGCAGTGGAGGCAGGGGGTCCTACAATGAGCAGTTCTTC,CASSGGRGSYNEQFF
TRBD1,TRBV27,TRBJ1-2,.,TGTGCCAGCGGTCCGGGGACAGGGCATTCGAGTGGCTACACCTTC,CASGPGTGHSSGYTF
TRBD2,TRBV7-8,TRBJ2-3,.,TGTGCCAGCAGCTCACAGCGGGGGAGCACAGATACGCAGTATTTT,CASSSQRGSTDTQYF
TRBD2,TRBV2,TRBJ2-1,.,TGTGCCAGCAGTGAAGCGCTTGGGACTAGCGGGGGCAGCTCCTACAATGAGCAGTTCTTC,CASSEALGTSGGSSYNEQFF
.,TRBV4-2,TRBJ2-3,.,TGTGCCGGCACCCCAGGGGGGTTATTAGCGGATACGCAGTATTTT,CAGTPGGLLADTQYF
.,TRBV30,TRBJ2-7,.,TGTGCCTGGAGTGGACGGGGTACCGGGGACGAGCAGTACTTC,CAWSGRGTGDEQYF